This record concerns one T cell receptor beta chain sequence. Naive CD45RA+ and memory CD45RA-negative subsets were split from CD4+ cells. The data were obtained in a study of shared clonotypes between healthy human individuals. This CDR3 is built from 14 residues. The V gene lost 7 bases and the J gene lost 4 bases, with 13 bases spanning the gap. The germline V gene has CDR1 LNHDA and CDR2 SQIVND (reference sequence). At a deep level, the assay was run. The table came from immunoSEQ multiplex PCR; TCRdb's copy has only in-frame clones and leaves some out. The sample lists under 750,000 clones, around 77% seen once, with over 1.5% in the top ten.

This TCR derives from a woman aged 25-40 years in good health. The genes are TRBV19 and TRBJ1-4; tentatively, D is TRBD1 (5 bases). The sequenced sample consisted of memory CD4+ T cells sorted from blood. Subset reported: CD45RA-negative fraction. The CDR3 DNA reads TGTGCCAGTAATGATTCAGGGAATAATGAAAAACTGTTTTTT. The encoded protein is CASNDSGNNEKLFF.